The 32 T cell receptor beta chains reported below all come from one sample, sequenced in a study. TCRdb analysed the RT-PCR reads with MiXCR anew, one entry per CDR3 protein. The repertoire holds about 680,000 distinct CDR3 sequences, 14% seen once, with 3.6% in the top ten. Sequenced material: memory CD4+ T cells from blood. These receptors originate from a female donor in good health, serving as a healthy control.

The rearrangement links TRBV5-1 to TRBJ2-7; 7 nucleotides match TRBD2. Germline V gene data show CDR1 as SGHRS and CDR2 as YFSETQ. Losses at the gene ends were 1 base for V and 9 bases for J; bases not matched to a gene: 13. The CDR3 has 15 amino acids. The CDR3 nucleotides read TGCGCCAGCAGCTTGTGGGCGGGAGAGTCTTCGGGGCAGTACTTC. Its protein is CASSLWAGESSGQYF.

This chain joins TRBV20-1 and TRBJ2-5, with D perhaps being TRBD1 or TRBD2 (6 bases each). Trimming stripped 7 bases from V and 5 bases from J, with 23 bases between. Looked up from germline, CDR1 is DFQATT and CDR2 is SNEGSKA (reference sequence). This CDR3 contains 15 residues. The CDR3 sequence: CSVAGGDNTGETQYF. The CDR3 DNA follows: TGCAGTGTAGCCGGGGGCGATAACACCGGGGAGACCCAGTACTTC.

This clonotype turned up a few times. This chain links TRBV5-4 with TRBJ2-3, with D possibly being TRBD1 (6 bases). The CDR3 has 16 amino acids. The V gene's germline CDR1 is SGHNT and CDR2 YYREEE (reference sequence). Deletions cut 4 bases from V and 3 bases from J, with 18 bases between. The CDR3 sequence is CASSHGAGAGTDTQYF. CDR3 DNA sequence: TGTGCCAGCAGCCATGGGGCAGGGGCAGGGACAGATACGCAGTATTTT.

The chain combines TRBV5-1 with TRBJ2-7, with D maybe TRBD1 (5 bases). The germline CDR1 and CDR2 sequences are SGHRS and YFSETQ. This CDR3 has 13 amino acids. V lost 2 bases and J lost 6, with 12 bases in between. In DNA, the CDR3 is TGCGCCAGCAGCTTCGCGGATAGGGGCGAGCAGTACTTC. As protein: CASSFADRGEQYF.

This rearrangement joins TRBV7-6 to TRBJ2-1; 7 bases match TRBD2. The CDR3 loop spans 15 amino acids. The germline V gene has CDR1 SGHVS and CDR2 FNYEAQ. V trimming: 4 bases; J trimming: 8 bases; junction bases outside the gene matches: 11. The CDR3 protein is CASSSTGLVVDEQFF. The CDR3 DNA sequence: TGTGCCAGCAGCTCAACCGGACTAGTGGTCGATGAGCAGTTCTTC. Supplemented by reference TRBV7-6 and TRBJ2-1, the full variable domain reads GAGVSQSPRYKVTKRGQDVALRCDPISGHVSLYWYRQALGQGPEFLTYFNYEAQQDKSGLPNDRFSAERPEGSISTLTIQRTEQRDSAMYRCASSSTGLVVDEQFFGPGTRLTVL.

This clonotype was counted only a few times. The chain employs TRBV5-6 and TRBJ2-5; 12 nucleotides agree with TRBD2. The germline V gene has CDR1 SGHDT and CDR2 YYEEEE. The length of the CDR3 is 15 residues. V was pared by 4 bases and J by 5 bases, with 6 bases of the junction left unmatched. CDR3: CASSTRLAGVETQYF. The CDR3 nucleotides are TGTGCCAGCAGCACCAGACTAGCGGGGGTGGAGACCCAGTACTTC.

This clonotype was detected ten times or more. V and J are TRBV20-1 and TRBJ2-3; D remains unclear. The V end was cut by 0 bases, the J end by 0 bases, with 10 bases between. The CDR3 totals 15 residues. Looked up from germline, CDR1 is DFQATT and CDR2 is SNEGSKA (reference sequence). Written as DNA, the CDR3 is TGCAGTGCTAGAGATCGGCAGGATAGCACAGATACGCAGTATTTT. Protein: CSARDRQDSTDTQYF.

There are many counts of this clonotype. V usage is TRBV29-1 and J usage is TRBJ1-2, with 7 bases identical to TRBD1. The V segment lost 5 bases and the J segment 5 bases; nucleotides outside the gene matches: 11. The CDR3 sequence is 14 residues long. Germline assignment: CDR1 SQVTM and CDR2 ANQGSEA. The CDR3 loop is CSVLLGGRGYGYTF. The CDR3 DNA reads TGCAGCGTTCTCCTAGGGGGCAGGGGATATGGCTACACCTTC.

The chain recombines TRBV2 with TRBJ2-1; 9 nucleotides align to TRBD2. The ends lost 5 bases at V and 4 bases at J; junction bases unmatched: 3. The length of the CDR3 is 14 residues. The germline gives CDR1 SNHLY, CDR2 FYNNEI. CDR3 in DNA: TGTGCCAGCAGTAGCGGGAGGACATACAATGAGCAGTTCTTC. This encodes CASSSGRTYNEQFF.

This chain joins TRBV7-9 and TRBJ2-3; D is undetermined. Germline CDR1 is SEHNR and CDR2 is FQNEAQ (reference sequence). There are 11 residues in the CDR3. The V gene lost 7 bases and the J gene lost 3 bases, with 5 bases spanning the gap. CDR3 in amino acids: CASKQTDTQYF. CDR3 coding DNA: TGTGCCAGCAAACAGACAGATACGCAGTATTTT.

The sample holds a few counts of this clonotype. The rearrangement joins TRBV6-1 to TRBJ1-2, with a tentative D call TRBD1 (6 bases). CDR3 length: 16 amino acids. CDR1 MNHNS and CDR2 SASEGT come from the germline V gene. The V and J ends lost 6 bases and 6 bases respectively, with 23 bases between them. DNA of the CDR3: TGTGCCAGCAGCGAGGTAACAGGGTGGACGTATAATGGCTACACCTTC. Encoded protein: CASSEVTGWTYNGYTF.

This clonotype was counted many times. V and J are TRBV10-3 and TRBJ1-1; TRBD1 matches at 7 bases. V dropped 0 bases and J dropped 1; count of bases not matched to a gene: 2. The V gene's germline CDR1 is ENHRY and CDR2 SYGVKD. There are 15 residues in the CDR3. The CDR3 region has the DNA TGTGCCATCAGTGAGTCAGGGGGCGCGAACACTGAAGCTTTCTTT. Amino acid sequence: CAISESGGANTEAFF.

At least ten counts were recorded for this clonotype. Written as DNA, the CDR3 is TGCAGCGTTACAAACACTGAAGCTTTCTTT. It specifies CSVTNTEAFF. The rearrangement uses TRBV29-1 and TRBJ1-1; D is unclear. Between the trimmed V and J ends, which lost 5 bases and 2 bases, there was a span of 3 bases. The CDR3 extends over 10 amino acids. Germline-derived CDR1 and CDR2 are SQVTM and ANQGSEA.

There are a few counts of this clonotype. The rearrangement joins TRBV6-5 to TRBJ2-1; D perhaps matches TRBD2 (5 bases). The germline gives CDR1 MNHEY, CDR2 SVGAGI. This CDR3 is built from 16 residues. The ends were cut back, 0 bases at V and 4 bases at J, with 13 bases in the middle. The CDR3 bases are TGTGCCAGCAGTTACTCGGCGGGCCGTTTATACAATGAGCAGTTCTTC. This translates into CASSYSAGRLYNEQFF.

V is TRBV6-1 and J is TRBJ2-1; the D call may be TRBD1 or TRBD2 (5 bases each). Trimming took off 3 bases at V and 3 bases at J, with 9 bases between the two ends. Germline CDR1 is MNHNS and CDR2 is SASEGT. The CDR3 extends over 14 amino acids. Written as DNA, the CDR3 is TGTGCCAGCAGTGACGGGGCAAACTACAATGAGCAGTTCTTC. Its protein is CASSDGANYNEQFF.

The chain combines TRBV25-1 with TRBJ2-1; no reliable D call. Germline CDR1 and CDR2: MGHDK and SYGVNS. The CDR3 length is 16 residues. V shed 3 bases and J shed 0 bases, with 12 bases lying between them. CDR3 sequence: CASSELSFGSYNEQFF. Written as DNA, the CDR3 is TGTGCCAGCAGTGAGCTGAGTTTCGGCTCCTACAATGAGCAGTTCTTC.

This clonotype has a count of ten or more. The CDR3 DNA is TGCGCCAGCAGCCCCGAGCGGGGTCGCACAGATACGCAGTATTTT. Amino acids: CASSPERGRTDTQYF. The genes are TRBV4-3 and TRBJ2-3; 7 nucleotides align to TRBD2. The V and J ends lost 4 bases and 1 base, in that order; junction bases with no gene match: 5. Germline CDR1 LGHNA, CDR2 YSLEER. The CDR3 is 15 residues long.

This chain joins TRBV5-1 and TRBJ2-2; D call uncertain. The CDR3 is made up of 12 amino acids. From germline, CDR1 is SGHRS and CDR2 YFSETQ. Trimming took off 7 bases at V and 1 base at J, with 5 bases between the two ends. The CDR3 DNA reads TGCGCCAGCGGGATGAACACCGGGGAGCTGTTTTTT. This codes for CASGMNTGELFF.

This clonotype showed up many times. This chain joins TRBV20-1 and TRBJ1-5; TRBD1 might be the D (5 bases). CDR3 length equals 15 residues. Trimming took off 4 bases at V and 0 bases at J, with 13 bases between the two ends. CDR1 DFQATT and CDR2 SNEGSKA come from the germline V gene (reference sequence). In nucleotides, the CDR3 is TGCAGTGCTATAACAGGAGCTTCTAGCAATCAGCCCCAGCATTTT. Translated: CSAITGASSNQPQHF.

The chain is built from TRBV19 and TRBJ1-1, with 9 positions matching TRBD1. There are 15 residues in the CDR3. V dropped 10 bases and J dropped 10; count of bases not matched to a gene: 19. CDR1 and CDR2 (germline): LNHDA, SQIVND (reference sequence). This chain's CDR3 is CATSLGQGSPTRAFF. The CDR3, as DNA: TGTGCCACTTCCCTCGGACAGGGGAGCCCAACGAGAGCTTTCTTT.

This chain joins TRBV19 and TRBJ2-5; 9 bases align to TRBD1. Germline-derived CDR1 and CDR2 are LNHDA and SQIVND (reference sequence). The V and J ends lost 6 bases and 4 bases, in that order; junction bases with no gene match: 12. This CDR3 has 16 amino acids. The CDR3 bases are TGTGCCAGTAGAAACAGGGGGCGCGGGTCTGGAGAGACCCAGTACTTC. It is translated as CASRNRGRGSGETQYF.

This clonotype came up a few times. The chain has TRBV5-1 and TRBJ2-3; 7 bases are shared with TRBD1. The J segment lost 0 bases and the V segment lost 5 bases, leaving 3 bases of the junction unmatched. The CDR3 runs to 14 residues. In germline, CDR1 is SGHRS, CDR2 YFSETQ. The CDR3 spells CASRSGQSTDTQYF. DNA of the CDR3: TGCGCCAGCAGGTCGGGACAGAGCACAGATACGCAGTATTTT.

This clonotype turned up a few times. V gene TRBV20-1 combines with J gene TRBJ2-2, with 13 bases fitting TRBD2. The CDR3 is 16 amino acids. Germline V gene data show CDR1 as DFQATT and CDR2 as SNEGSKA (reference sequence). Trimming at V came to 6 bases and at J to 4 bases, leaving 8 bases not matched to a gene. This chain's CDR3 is CSAQLAGGPGTGELFF. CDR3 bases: TGCAGTGCCCAACTAGCGGGAGGGCCTGGCACCGGGGAGCTGTTTTTT.

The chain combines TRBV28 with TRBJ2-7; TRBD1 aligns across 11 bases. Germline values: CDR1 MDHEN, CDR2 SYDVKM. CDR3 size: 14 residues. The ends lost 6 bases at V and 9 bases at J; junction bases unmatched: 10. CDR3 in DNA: TGTGCCAGCAGATTGGACAGGGGGCGGTTAGGGCAGTACTTC. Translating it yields CASRLDRGRLGQYF.

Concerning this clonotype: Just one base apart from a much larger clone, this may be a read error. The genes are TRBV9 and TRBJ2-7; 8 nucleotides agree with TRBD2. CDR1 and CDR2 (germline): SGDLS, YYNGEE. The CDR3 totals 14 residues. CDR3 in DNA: TGTGCCAGCATCCGTGGACTAGCAGACTACAAGCAGTACTTC. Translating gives CASIRGLADYKQYF.

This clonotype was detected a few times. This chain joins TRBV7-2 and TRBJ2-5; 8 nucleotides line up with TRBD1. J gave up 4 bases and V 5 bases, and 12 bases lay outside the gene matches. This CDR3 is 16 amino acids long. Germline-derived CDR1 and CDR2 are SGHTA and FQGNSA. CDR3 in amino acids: CASSPWTGREPETQYF. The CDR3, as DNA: TGTGCCAGCAGCCCCTGGACAGGGAGAGAACCAGAGACCCAGTACTTC.

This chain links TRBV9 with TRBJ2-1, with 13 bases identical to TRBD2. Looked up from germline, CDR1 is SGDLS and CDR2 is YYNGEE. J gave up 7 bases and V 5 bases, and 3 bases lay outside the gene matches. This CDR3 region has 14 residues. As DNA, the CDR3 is TGTGCCAGCAGTAAACTAGCGGGAGGGAATGAGCAGTTCTTC. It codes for CASSKLAGGNEQFF.

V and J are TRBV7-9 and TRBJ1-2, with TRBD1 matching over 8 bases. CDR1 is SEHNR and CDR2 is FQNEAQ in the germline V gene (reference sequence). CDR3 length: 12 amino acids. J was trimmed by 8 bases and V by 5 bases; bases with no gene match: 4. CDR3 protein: CASSVRGQGYTF. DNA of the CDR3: TGTGCCAGCAGCGTCAGGGGGCAGGGCTACACCTTC.

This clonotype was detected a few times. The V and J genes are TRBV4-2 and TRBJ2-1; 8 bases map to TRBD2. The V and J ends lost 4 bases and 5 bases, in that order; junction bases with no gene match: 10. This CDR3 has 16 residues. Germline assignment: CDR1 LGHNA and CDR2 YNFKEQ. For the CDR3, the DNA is TGTGCCAGCAGCCCTTCCGGACTAGCATTAAACAATGAGCAGTTCTTC. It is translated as CASSPSGLALNNEQFF.

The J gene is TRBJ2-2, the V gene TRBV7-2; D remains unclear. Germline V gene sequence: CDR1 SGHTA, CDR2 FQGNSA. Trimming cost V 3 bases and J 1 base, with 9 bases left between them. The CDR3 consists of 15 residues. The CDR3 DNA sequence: TGTGCCAGCAGCTTCCCCCCCGGGAACACCGGGGAGCTGTTTTTT. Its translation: CASSFPPGNTGELFF. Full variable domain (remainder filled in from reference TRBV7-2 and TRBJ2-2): GAGVSQSPSNKVTEKGKDVELRCDPISGHTALYWYRQSLGQGLEFLIYFQGNSAPDKSGLPSDRFSAERTGGSVSTLTIQRTQQEDSAVYLCASSFPPGNTGELFFGEGSRLTVL.

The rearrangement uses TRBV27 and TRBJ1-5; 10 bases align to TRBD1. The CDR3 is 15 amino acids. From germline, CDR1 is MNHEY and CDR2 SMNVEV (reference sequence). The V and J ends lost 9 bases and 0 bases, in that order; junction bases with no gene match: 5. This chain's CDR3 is CASRTGGYSNQPQHF. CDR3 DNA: TGTGCCAGTCGGACAGGGGGGTATAGCAATCAGCCCCAGCATTTT.

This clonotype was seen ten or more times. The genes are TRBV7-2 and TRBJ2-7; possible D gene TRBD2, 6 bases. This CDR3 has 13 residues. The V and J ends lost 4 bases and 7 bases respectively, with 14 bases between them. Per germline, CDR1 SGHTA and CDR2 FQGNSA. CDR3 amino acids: CASSYGTAREQYF. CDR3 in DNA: TGTGCCAGCAGCTACGGGACTGCCCGGGAGCAGTACTTC.